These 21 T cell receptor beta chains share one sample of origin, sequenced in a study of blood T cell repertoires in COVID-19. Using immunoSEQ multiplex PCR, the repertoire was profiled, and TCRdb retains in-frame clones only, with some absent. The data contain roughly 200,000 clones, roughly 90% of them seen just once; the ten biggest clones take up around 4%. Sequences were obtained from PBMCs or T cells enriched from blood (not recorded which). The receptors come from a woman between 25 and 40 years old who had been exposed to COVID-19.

DNA for the CDR3: TGTGCCAGCAGCCAAGGCCCCGGACTAGCTATTTTGACGGAGACCCAGTACTTC. It encodes CASSQGPGLAILTETQYF. The V gene is TRBV3-1 (or the pseudogene TRBV3-2), the J gene TRBJ2-5; 8 nucleotides align to TRBD2. The CDR3 is 18 residues long. Losses at the gene ends were 1 base for V and 5 bases for J; bases not matched to a gene: 15. CDR1 is LGHDT, CDR2 YNNKEL, per germline (reference sequence).

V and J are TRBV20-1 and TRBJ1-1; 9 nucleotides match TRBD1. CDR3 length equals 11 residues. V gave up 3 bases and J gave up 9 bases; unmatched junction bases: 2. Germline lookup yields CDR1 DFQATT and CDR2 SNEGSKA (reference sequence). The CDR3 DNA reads TGCAGTGCTAGGGGACAGGGAAAAGCTTTCTTT. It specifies CSARGQGKAFF.

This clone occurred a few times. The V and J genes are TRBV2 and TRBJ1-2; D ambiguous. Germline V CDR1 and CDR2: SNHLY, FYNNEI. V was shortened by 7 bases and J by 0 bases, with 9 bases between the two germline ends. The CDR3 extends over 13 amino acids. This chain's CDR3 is CASTTGTNYGYTF. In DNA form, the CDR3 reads TGTGCCAGCACCACGGGGACTAACTATGGCTACACCTTC. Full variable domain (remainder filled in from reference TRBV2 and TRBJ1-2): EPEVTQTPSHQVTQMGQEVILRCVPISNHLYFYWYRQILGQKVEFLVSFYNNEISEKSEIFDDQFSVERPDGSNFTLKIRSTKLEDSAMYFCASTTGTNYGYTFGSGTRLTVV.

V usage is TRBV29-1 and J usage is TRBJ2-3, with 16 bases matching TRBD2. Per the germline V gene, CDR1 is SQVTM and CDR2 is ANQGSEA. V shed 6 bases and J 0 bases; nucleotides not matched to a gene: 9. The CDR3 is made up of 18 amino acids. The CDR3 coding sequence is TGCAGCGTGGCACCGGGACTAGCGGGGGGGCTAAGCACAGATACGCAGTATTTT. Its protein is CSVAPGLAGGLSTDTQYF.

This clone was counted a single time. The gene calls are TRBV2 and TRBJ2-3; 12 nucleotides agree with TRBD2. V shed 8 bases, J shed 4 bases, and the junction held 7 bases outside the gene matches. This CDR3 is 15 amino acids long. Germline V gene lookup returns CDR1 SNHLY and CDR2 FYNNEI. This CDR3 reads CASGLAGGRSDTQYF. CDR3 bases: TGTGCCAGCGGGCTAGCGGGGGGGCGATCAGATACGCAGTATTTT.

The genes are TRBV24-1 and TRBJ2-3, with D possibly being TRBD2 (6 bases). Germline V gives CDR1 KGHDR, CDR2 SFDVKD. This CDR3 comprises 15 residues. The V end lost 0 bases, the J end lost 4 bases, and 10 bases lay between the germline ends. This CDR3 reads CATSDLGWGADTQYF. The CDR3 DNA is TGTGCCACCAGTGATTTGGGTTGGGGGGCAGATACGCAGTATTTT.

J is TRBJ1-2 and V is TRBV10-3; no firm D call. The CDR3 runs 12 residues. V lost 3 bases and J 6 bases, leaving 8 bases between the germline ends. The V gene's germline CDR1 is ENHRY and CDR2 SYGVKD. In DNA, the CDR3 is TGTGCCATCAGTGAATTACTTGATGGCTACACCTTC. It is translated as CAISELLDGYTF.

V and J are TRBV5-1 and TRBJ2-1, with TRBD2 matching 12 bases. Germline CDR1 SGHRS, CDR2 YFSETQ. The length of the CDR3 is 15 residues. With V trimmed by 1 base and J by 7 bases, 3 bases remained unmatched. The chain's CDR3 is CASSLTSGGKNEQFF. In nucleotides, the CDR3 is TGCGCCAGCAGCTTGACTAGCGGGGGGAAGAATGAGCAGTTCTTC.

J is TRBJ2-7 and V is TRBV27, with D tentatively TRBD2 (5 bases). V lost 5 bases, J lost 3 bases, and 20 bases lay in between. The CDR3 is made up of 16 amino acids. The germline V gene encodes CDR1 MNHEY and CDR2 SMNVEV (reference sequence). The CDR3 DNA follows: TGTGCCAGCAGTACCCGGACTGCCTCGAACCTCTACGAGCAGTACTTC. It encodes CASSTRTASNLYEQYF.

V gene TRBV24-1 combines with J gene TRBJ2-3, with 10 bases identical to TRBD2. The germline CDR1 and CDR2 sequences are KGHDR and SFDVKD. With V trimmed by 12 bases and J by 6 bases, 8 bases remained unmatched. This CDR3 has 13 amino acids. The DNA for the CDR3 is TGTGCCGTAGCGGGGGGCGGGCTTGATACGCAGTATTTT. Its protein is CAVAGGGLDTQYF.

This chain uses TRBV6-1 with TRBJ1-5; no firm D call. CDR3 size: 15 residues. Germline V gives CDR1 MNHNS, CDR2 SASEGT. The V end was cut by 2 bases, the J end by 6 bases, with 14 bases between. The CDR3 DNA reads TGTGCCAGCAGTGAATGGCGGATACGGGGTCAGCCCCAGCATTTT. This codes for CASSEWRIRGQPQHF.

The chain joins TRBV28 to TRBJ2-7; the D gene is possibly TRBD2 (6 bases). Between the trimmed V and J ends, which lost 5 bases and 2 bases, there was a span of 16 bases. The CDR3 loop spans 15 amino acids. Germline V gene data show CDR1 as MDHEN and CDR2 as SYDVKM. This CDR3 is CASSPLGGITYEQYF. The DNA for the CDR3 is TGTGCCAGCAGTCCCCTTGGCGGGATAACCTACGAGCAGTACTTC.

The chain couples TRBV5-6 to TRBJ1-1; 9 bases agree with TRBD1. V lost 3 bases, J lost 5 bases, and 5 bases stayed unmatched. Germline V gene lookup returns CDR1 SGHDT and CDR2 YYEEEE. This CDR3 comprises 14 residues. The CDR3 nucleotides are TGTGCCAGCAGCTCACAGGGGGCAGGGACTGAAGCTTTCTTT. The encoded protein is CASSSQGAGTEAFF.

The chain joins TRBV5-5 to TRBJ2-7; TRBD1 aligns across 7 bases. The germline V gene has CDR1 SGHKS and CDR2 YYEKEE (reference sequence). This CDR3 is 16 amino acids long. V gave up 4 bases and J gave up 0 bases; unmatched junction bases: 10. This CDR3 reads CASSSPPDRVSYEQYF. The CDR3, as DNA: TGTGCCAGCAGCAGCCCCCCCGACAGGGTCTCCTACGAGCAGTACTTC.

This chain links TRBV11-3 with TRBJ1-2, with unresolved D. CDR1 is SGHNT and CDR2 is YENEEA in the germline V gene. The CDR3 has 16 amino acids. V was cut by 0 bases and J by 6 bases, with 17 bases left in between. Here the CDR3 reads CASSLDLVGRIDGYTF. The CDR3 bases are TGTGCCAGCAGCTTAGATCTTGTGGGGAGGATCGATGGCTACACCTTC. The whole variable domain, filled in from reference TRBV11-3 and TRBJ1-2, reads EAGVVQSPRYKIIEKKQPVAFWCNPISGHNTLYWYLQNLGQGPELLIRYENEEAVDDSQLPKDRFSAERLKGVDSTLKIQPAELGDSAVYLCASSLDLVGRIDGYTFGSGTRLTVV.

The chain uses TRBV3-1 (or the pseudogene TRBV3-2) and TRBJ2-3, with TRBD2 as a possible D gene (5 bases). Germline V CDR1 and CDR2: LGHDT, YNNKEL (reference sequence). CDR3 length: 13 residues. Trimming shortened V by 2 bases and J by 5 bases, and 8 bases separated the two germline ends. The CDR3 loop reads CASSQSRGDTQYF. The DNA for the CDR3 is TGTGCCAGCAGCCAAAGTCGGGGAGATACGCAGTATTTT.

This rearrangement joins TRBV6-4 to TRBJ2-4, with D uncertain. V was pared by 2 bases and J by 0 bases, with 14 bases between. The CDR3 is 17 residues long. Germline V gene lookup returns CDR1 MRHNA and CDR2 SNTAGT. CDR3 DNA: TGTGCCAGCAGTGACCGAGGCAGTAGACGAGCCAAAAACATTCAGTACTTC. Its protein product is CASSDRGSRRAKNIQYF.

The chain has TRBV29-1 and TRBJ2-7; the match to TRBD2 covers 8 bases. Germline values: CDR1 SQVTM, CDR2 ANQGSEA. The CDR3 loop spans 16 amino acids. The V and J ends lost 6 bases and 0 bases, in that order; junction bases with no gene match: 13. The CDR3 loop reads CSVEIVQRGSSYEQYF. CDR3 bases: TGCAGCGTGGAAATAGTTCAGCGGGGGAGCTCCTACGAGCAGTACTTC.

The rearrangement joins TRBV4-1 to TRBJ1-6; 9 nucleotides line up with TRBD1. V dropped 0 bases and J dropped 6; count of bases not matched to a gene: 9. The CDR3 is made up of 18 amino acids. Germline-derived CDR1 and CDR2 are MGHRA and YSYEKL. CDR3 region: CASSQEGAGTGRNSPLHF. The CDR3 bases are TGCGCCAGCAGCCAAGAGGGGGCTGGGACAGGGCGTAATTCACCCCTCCACTTT.

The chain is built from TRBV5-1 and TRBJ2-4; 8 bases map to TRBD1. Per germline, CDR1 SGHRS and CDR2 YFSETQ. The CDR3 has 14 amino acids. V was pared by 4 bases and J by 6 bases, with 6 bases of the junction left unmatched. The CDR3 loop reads CASSDPGQVNIQYF. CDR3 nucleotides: TGCGCCAGCAGCGACCCGGGACAGGTAAACATTCAGTACTTC.

The CDR3 region is CAISQDDRGGNTIYF. The DNA of the CDR3 is TGTGCCATCAGCCAAGACGACAGGGGTGGAAACACCATATATTTT. The rearrangement uses TRBV10-3 and TRBJ1-3; 8 nucleotides align to TRBD1. Per the germline V gene, CDR1 is ENHRY and CDR2 is SYGVKD. The CDR3 spans 15 residues. Trimming at V came to 6 bases and at J to 3 bases, leaving 7 bases not matched to a gene.